The rows below give T cell receptor beta chains drawn from one sample of a study of tumour-infiltrating T cells in Burkitt lymphoma. Data came from immunoSEQ multiplex PCR; TCRdb stores just in-frame clones and leaves some out. The sample carries 13,000 to 15,000 clones, around 86% recorded once. What was sequenced was tumor tissue. All receptors derive from a human donor with diffuse large B-cell lymphoma. Both conserved end residues are part of each CDR3. The D gene is left open where the match is weak. Size is stated for part of the rows, as once, few or many counts, or as a class when the clone is expanded.

abundance	j_gene	d_gene	v_gene	CDR3aa	CDR3nt
.	TRBJ1-4	.	TRBV4-3	CASSQGKPGDPATNEKLFF	TGCGCCAGCAGCCAAGGGAAGCCAGGGGACCCTGCAACTAATGAAAAACTGTTTTTT
.	TRBJ2-1	TRBD2	TRBV19	CASSITGLAGGFNEQFF	TGTGCCAGTAGTATTACAGGTTTAGCGGGGGGGTTCAATGAGCAGTTCTTC
.	TRBJ1-1	TRBD1	TRBV10-2	CASAQGQGYLNTEAFF	TGCGCCAGCGCTCAGGGACAGGGATATTTGAACACTGAAGCTTTCTTT
.	TRBJ2-2	.	TRBV13	CASSFRGRNTGELFF	TGTGCTAGCAGCTTCAGGGGTAGGAACACCGGGGAGCTGTTTTTT
once	TRBJ2-5	.	TRBV10-3	CAISASGGETQYF	TGTGCCATCAGTGCCTCAGGGGGGGAGACCCAGTACTTC
.	TRBJ2-1	.	TRBV10-3	CASQMEGNEQFF	TGTGCCTCACAAATGGAGGGCAATGAGCAGTTCTTC
.	TRBJ2-5	TRBD1	TRBV5-1	CASSPGQGVGETQYF	TGCGCCAGCAGCCCCGGACAGGGGGTTGGGGAGACCCAGTACTTC
.	TRBJ2-3	TRBD1	TRBV7-2	CASSLDVWDRVTDTQYF	TGTGCCAGCAGCTTAGATGTTTGGGACAGGGTCACAGATACGCAGTATTTT
.	TRBJ1-2	.	TRBV7-2	CASSLEASNYGYTF	TGTGCCAGCAGCTTAGAGGCGTCTAACTATGGCTACACCTTC
.	TRBJ1-1	.	TRBV5-6	CASSFQEFEAFF	TGTGCCAGCAGCTTCCAGGAGTTTGAAGCTTTCTTT
.	TRBJ2-1	.	TRBV7-2	CASSRGVEQFF	TGTGCCAGCAGCAGGGGCGTTGAGCAGTTCTTC
.	TRBJ1-1	.	TRBV5-8	CASSLGGENTEAFF	TGTGCTAGCAGCTTGGGCGGGGAGAACACTGAAGCTTTCTTT
once	TRBJ1-1	.	TRBV4-1	CASSPLAGSEAFF	TGCGCCAGCAGCCCATTGGCTGGGAGTGAAGCTTTCTTT
.	TRBJ2-5	TRBD2	TRBV7-9	CASSPSGQETQYF	TGTGCCAGCAGCCCTAGCGGGCAAGAGACCCAGTACTTC
.	TRBJ2-3	.	TRBV10-3	CAISESSDTQYF	TGTGCCATCAGTGAGTCATCAGATACGCAGTATTTT
.	TRBJ2-7	TRBD2	TRBV7-2	CASSSRGGPADEQYF	TGTGCCAGCAGCTCAAGGGGAGGGCCCGCCGACGAGCAGTACTTC
.	TRBJ1-1	.	TRBV13	CASSAFMNTEAFF	TGTGCCAGCAGCGCCTTCATGAACACTGAAGCTTTCTTT
.	TRBJ2-1	.	TRBV29-1	CSVVSGWNEQFF	TGCAGCGTTGTTAGTGGTTGGAATGAGCAGTTCTTC
.	TRBJ2-7	.	TRBV7-2	CASSPAGYEQYF	TGTGCCAGCAGCCCAGCCGGCTACGAGCAGTACTTC
.	TRBJ2-3	TRBD2	TRBV29-1	CSVRTSGGANTQYF	TGCAGCGTCCGGACTAGCGGGGGGGCGAATACGCAGTATTTT
once	TRBJ1-1	.	TRBV18	CASSPIPDLAFF	TGTGCCAGCTCACCAATCCCAGACTTGGCTTTCTTT
.	TRBJ2-5	TRBD1	TRBV5-1	CASSRAPGGLNQETQYF	TGCGCCAGCAGCCGGGCCCCAGGGGGATTAAACCAAGAGACCCAGTACTTC
.	TRBJ2-5	.	TRBV5-6	CASSLVRGPSQETQYF	TGTGCCAGCAGCTTGGTGCGAGGGCCGTCCCAAGAGACCCAGTACTTC
.	TRBJ1-1	.	TRBV5-1	CASSLETGQYLNTEAFF	TGCGCCAGCAGCTTGGAAACCGGACAGTACTTGAACACTGAAGCTTTCTTT
.	TRBJ1-6	.	TRBV7-8	CASSFPQASPLHF	TGTGCCAGCAGCTTTCCACAGGCTTCACCCCTCCACTTT
.	TRBJ2-7	.	TRBV11-2	CASSLGYGTYEQYF	TGTGCCAGCAGCTTAGGCTACGGGACCTACGAGCAGTACTTC
.	TRBJ1-1	.	TRBV14	CASSQGQIGFGNTEAFF	TGTGCCAGCAGCCAAGGGCAGATTGGATTTGGGAACACTGAAGCTTTCTTT
.	TRBJ1-1	.	TRBV6-1	CASSEDKFLMAEAFF	TGTGCCAGCAGTGAAGACAAGTTTCTAATGGCTGAAGCTTTCTTT
.	TRBJ2-3	.	TRBV6-4	CASSSGFGTDTQYF	TGTGCCAGCTCCTCCGGATTTGGGACAGATACGCAGTATTTT
.	TRBJ2-3	TRBD2	TRBV19	CASSIRGGTTDTQYF	TGTGCCAGTAGTATACGGGGGGGGACCACAGATACGCAGTATTTT
few	TRBJ1-6	.	TRBV6-5	CASSYSSGSGSPLHF	TGTGCCAGCAGTTACTCCTCAGGGTCTGGATCACCCCTCCACTTT
.	TRBJ1-1	.	TRBV6-5	CASSHPTGHTEAFF	TGTGCCAGCTCCCACCCCACAGGGCACACTGAAGCTTTCTTT
.	TRBJ1-1	.	TRBV11-2	CASSFRRRLENTEAFF	TGTGCCAGCAGCTTCAGGCGAAGGCTGGAGAACACTGAAGCTTTCTTT
.	TRBJ1-2	.	TRBV18	CASSPFRGGGYGYTF	TGTGCCAGCTCACCCTTCCGGGGTGGTGGCTATGGCTACACCTTC
.	TRBJ1-2	TRBD1	TRBV5-6	CASSLGQGSYGYTF	TGTGCCAGCAGTCTCGGACAGGGGAGCTATGGCTACACCTTC
.	TRBJ1-2	.	TRBV6-5	CATSRVNYGYTF	TGTGCCACGTCCAGGGTTAACTATGGCTACACCTTC
once	TRBJ2-3	.	TRBV5-5	CASTPGAIKQYF	TGTGCCAGCACGCCGGGGGCCATCAAGCAGTATTTT
.	TRBJ2-7	.	TRBV27	CASGHGSYEQYF	TGTGCCTCGGGCCATGGGTCCTACGAGCAGTACTTC
.	TRBJ2-7	TRBD2	TRBV29-1	CSVFHLSGSGNEQYF	TGCAGCGTTTTCCACCTTAGCGGGAGTGGGAACGAGCAGTACTTC
.	TRBJ1-4	TRBD1	TRBV5-1	CASSLGTGRGEKLFF	TGCGCCAGCAGCCTAGGGACAGGGAGAGGTGAAAAACTGTTTTTT
few	TRBJ2-1	.	TRBV11-3	CASSGPGAYNEQFF	TGTGCCAGCAGCGGTCCGGGGGCTTACAATGAGCAGTTCTTC
.	TRBJ2-1	TRBD1	TRBV27	CASSWRQGAGNEQFF	TGTGCCAGCAGTTGGCGGCAGGGGGCCGGCAATGAGCAGTTCTTC